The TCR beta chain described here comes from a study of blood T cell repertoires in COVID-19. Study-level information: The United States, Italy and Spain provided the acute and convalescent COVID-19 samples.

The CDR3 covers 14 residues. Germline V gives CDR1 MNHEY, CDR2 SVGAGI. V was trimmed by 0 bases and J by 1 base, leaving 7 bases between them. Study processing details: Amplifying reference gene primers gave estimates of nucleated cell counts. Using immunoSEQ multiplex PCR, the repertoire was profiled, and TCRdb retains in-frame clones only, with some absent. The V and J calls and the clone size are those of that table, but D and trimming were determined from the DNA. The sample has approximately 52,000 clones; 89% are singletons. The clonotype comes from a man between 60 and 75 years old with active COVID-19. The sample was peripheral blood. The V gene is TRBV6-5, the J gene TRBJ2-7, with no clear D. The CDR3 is CASSYSWRSYEQYF. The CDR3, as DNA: TGTGCCAGCAGTTACTCGTGGAGATCCTACGAGCAGTACTTC.